The 19 T cell receptor beta chains listed next were all sequenced from one sample in a study of T cells in Graves' hyperthyroidism and ophthalmopathy. Amplification yielded TCR beta CDR3 regions, with RNA transcripts as the source. The HTBI primer set drove a first-round RT-PCR of the TCR CDR3. Using its own MiXCR run on the multiplex PCR reads, TCRdb lists one record per CDR3 protein. The data show roughly 700,000 distinct CDR3 sequences, approximately 40% seen once. The material sequenced was blood. All receptors derive from a woman aged 40 to 49 with Graves' hyperthyroidism.

The chain couples TRBV24-1 to TRBJ2-7; no reliable D call. Germline V gene data show CDR1 as KGHDR and CDR2 as SFDVKD. The V end lost 4 bases, the J end lost 2 bases, and 17 bases lay between the germline ends. The CDR3 consists of 16 residues. CDR3 sequence: CATSDTKDPQPYEQYF. The CDR3 region has the DNA TGTGCCACCAGTGACACCAAAGACCCTCAACCCTACGAGCAGTACTTC.

The chain employs TRBV6-5 and TRBJ1-3; 8 nucleotides match TRBD1. Germline V lookup: CDR1 MNHEY, CDR2 SVGAGI. The CDR3 is made up of 14 amino acids. The J segment lost 4 bases and the V segment lost 5 bases, leaving 4 bases of the junction unmatched. In DNA form, the CDR3 reads TGTGCCAGCAGTGCCGGGACAGGAGGAAACACCATATATTTT. Protein sequence: CASSAGTGGNTIYF.

The chain links TRBV7-2 to TRBJ2-5; 12 bases map to TRBD2. Germline values: CDR1 SGHTA, CDR2 FQGNSA. Germline trimming cut 8 bases from V and 5 bases from J; bases unmatched to any gene: 21. The CDR3 has 19 residues. The CDR3 DNA follows: TGTGCCAGCCAAGCTCACAATACTCAACTAGCGGGAGGTCGGGAGACCCAGTACTTC. Amino acid sequence: CASQAHNTQLAGGRETQYF. Full variable domain (rest looked up from reference TRBV7-2 and TRBJ2-5): GAGVSQSPSNKVTEKGKDVELRCDPISGHTALYWYRQSLGQGLEFLIYFQGNSAPDKSGLPSDRFSAERTGGSVSTLTIQRTQQEDSAVYLCASQAHNTQLAGGRETQYFGPGTRLLVL.

The CDR3 DNA is TGCAGCGGTAGCGGGATGACCTACAATGAGCAGTACTTC. Translating it yields CSGSGMTYNEQYF. V gene TRBV29-1 combines with J gene TRBJ2-7, with 8 bases fitting TRBD2. The CDR3 runs to 13 residues. Per the germline V gene, CDR1 is SQVTM and CDR2 is ANQGSEA. V shed 7 bases and J 7 bases; nucleotides not matched to a gene: 12.

This clonotype appeared a few times. The chain is built from TRBV6-5 and TRBJ1-5; unclear D gene. Trimming left V 10 bases short and J 3 bases short, with 16 bases between. The CDR3 runs to 14 residues. From germline, CDR1 is MNHEY and CDR2 SVGAGI. The CDR3 DNA sequence: TGTGCCACCGCCTTCGGACTTATCAATCAGCCCCAGCATTTT. Encoded protein: CATAFGLINQPQHF.

This clonotype is medium-sized within its sample. The gene calls are TRBV4-3 and TRBJ1-4; 7 bases are shared with TRBD1. This CDR3 is 14 amino acids long. J was trimmed by 8 bases and V by 1 base; bases with no gene match: 4. Germline V CDR1 and CDR2: LGHNA, YSLEER. The CDR3 is CASSQGQGGEKLFF. The DNA for the CDR3 is TGCGCCAGCAGCCAAGGACAGGGAGGGGAAAAACTGTTTTTT.

This clonotype was recorded a few times. The gene calls are TRBV5-6 and TRBJ1-2; D not certain. Trimming removed 2 bases from V and 2 bases from J, with 7 bases in between. CDR1 and CDR2 from the germline V gene are SGHDT and YYEEEE. The CDR3 loop spans 13 amino acids. The CDR3 coding sequence is TGTGCCAGCAGCTTAGATCAGAACTATGGCTACACCTTC. Translation gives CASSLDQNYGYTF.

This clonotype was seen ten or more times. The chain links TRBV10-1 to TRBJ1-1; no reliable D call. V was pared by 3 bases and J by 11 bases, with 19 bases between. CDR1 and CDR2 (germline): WNHNN, SYGVQD (reference sequence). There are 14 residues in the CDR3. The CDR3: CASSDLGLSSKAFF. The CDR3 bases are TGCGCCAGCAGTGACCTCGGACTATCCTCGAAGGCTTTCTTT.

This sequence joins TRBV7-9 and TRBJ1-1; D is possibly TRBD1 (6 bases). The V end was cut by 6 bases, the J end by 4 bases, with 36 bases between. CDR3 length: 21 residues. Germline-derived CDR1 and CDR2 are SEHNR and FQNEAQ (reference sequence). CDR3 region: CASSLLKGEDATTGRRTEAFF. DNA for the CDR3: TGTGCCAGCAGTCTCCTAAAGGGGGAAGACGCGACGACTGGGAGGCGCACTGAAGCTTTCTTT.

The chain joins TRBV14 to TRBJ2-7, with D tentatively TRBD1 or TRBD2 (5 bases each). Germline loops: CDR1 SGHDN, CDR2 FVKESK. The ends were cut back, 1 base at V and 6 bases at J, with 10 bases in the middle. The CDR3 is 13 residues long. CDR3 amino acids: CASSQVKGPEQYF. The CDR3 coding sequence is TGTGCCAGCAGCCAAGTTAAGGGACCCGAGCAGTACTTC. Full variable domain (rest looked up from reference TRBV14 and TRBJ2-7): EAGVTQFPSHSVIEKGQTVTLRCDPISGHDNLYWYRRVMGKEIKFLLHFVKESKQDESGMPNNRFLAERTGGTYSTLKVQPAELEDSGVYFCASSQVKGPEQYFGPGTRLTVT.

This clonotype showed up many times. The chain has TRBV20-1 and TRBJ1-2; TRBD1 might be the D (6 bases). Trimming left V 3 bases short and J 4 bases short, with 12 bases between. Looked up from germline, CDR1 is DFQATT and CDR2 is SNEGSKA (reference sequence). The CDR3 covers 13 residues. CDR3 sequence reads: CSARVGGAYGYTF. CDR3 bases: TGCAGTGCTAGGGTCGGGGGGGCCTATGGCTACACCTTC.

The chain recombines TRBV6-5 with TRBJ1-2, with unresolved D. The V and J ends lost 2 bases and 4 bases respectively, with 14 bases between them. The CDR3 extends over 15 amino acids. Germline CDR1 and CDR2: MNHEY and SVGAGI. CDR3 region: CASSYGSPRPYGYTF. In DNA form, the CDR3 reads TGTGCCAGCAGTTACGGCTCCCCAAGGCCCTATGGCTACACCTTC.

The CDR3 loop is CASSTTSGGPYNEQFF. The CDR3 DNA sequence: TGCGCCAGCAGCACGACTAGCGGGGGGCCCTACAATGAGCAGTTCTTC. The genes are TRBV5-1 and TRBJ2-7; 13 bases align to TRBD2. The end of the DNA aligns better with TRBJ2-1, so the J call may be wrong. The CDR3 contains 16 residues. Germline V gene sequence: CDR1 SGHRS, CDR2 YFSETQ.

The chain couples TRBV7-2 to TRBJ2-7; D is unclear. Trimming removed 1 base at V and 5 bases at J, with 21 bases between. Germline-derived CDR1 and CDR2 are SGHTA and FQGNSA. The length of the CDR3 is 17 residues. The CDR3 sequence: CASSLDGIWSSMDEQYF. The DNA of the CDR3 is TGTGCCAGCAGCTTAGATGGTATTTGGTCAAGCATGGACGAGCAGTACTTC.

The V gene is TRBV5-1, the J gene TRBJ2-2, with D unclear. Trimming stripped 4 bases from V and 0 bases from J, with 16 bases between. Per the germline V gene, CDR1 is SGHRS and CDR2 is YFSETQ. The CDR3 consists of 17 residues. DNA of the CDR3: TGCGCCAGCAGCCTCCTATATGGGATTTCGAACACCGGGGAGCTGTTTTTT. Translating it yields CASSLLYGISNTGELFF.

The gene calls are TRBV7-9 and TRBJ2-2; 9 bases fit TRBD2. Germline lookup yields CDR1 SEHNR and CDR2 FQNEAQ (reference sequence). This CDR3 is built from 15 residues. Trimming cost V 7 bases and J 5 bases; bases outside gene matches: 8. CDR3 sequence: CASISGGKVTGELFF. The CDR3 DNA reads as TGTGCCAGCATAAGCGGGGGGAAAGTTACCGGGGAGCTGTTTTTT. Combining the CDR3 with reference TRBV7-9 and TRBJ2-2 gives the whole variable domain DTGVSQNPRHKITKRGQNVTFRCDPISEHNRLYWYRQTLGQGPEFLTYFQNEAQLEKSRLLSDRFSAERPKGSFSTLEIQRTEQGDSAMYLCASISGGKVTGELFFGEGSRLTVL.

The chain couples TRBV5-1 to TRBJ1-2; D is unresolved. Germline V gene sequence: CDR1 SGHRS, CDR2 YFSETQ. V was shortened by 4 bases and J by 0 bases, with 13 bases between the two germline ends. This CDR3 spans 15 amino acids. The CDR3 nucleotides read TGCGCCAGCAGCCCCGCCCCAGGAGCTAACTATGGCTACACCTTC. It specifies CASSPAPGANYGYTF.

The table lists this clonotype with many counts. The rearrangement links TRBV2 to TRBJ1-6; tentative D call: TRBD1 (5 bases). The length of the CDR3 is 16 residues. Trimming left V 4 bases short and J 6 bases short, with 16 bases between. Germline V gene lookup returns CDR1 SNHLY and CDR2 FYNNEI. CDR3 sequence: CASSALATGRNSPLHF. CDR3 bases: TGTGCCAGCAGTGCCCTGGCCACAGGTCGTAATTCACCCCTCCACTTT.

The table lists this clonotype with many counts. The V and J genes are TRBV20-1 and TRBJ2-7; D gene unclear. CDR1 and CDR2 from the germline V gene are DFQATT and SNEGSKA (reference sequence). This CDR3 has 13 amino acids. V lost 6 bases, J lost 0 bases, and 12 bases lay in between. The CDR3 DNA sequence: TGCAGTGCGACGGACCACAACTCCTACGAGCAGTACTTC. This encodes CSATDHNSYEQYF.